The sequence of this T cell receptor beta chain was determined in a study of CD8 T cells in ankylosing spondylitis. Whole-study results and caveats: According to the report, clones linked to the disease were significantly enriched in matched synovial fluid samples taken from ankylosing spondylitis patients. Clones linked to the disease showed a CD8+ phenotype. They occurred at relatively low frequencies in peripheral blood.

From the 5' RACE reads, TCRdb called clonotypes with MiXCR, one entry per CDR3 protein. The repertoire holds 250,000 to 300,000 distinct CDR3 sequences, roughly 20% seen once, with 7.8% in the top ten. The CDR3 has 14 amino acids. The V end lost 6 bases, the J end lost 5 bases, and 14 bases lay between the germline ends. This clonotype has a handful of counts. Its antigen is not identified. Sequencing was carried out using blood, either unsorted or a sorted T cell fraction (not recorded which). The chain employs TRBV12-3 or TRBV12-4 and TRBJ2-1; D possibly corresponds to TRBD2 (5 bases). This TCR derives from a male donor with ankylosing spondylitis or in good health (not recorded which). The CDR3 is CASRSSGRDNEQFF. The CDR3 nucleotides read TGTGCCAGCAGATCCAGTGGGAGAGACAATGAGCAGTTCTTC.